This T cell receptor (beta chain) was profiled in a study of cytomegalovirus exposure and HLA in healthy donors (dated by TCRdb to about 2017). Some background on the complete study: In an earlier analysis of some 550 of the donors, approximately 260 Gb of sequence data and 120 million or so unique TCR beta sequences from 180 million or so T cells were reported. An early release that covered fewer than 750 HLA-typed donors contained about 300 gigabases of sequencing data and some 87 million unique TCR sequences. Of the roughly 390 genotyped donors, 80% to 90% were placed in the genetic ancestry cluster associated with self-reported Caucasian donors. The study aimed to test whether cataloging public T cell receptors could reveal signatures of past pathogen exposure. Using immunosequencing, the study profiled T cell repertoires from 666 subjects and related those repertoires to cytomegalovirus serostatus. In addition to the first cohort of about 650 subjects, a separate validation cohort of 120 different subjects was used. To predict cytomegalovirus infection status, the study brought together high-throughput TCR immunosequencing, statistical association of individual TCRs with disease status, and machine learning. To study patterns of TCR occurrence, a later analysis re-analyzed previously published TCR beta repertoires from around 700 donors and added high-resolution HLA genotyping. In the later analysis, no new phenotypic data were used to find candidate immune exposures; instead, reliance was placed on TCR beta sequences and their occurrence across donors. An earlier analysis of nearly 600 of the donors applied high-throughput TCR beta sequencing to assess whether each TCR beta V gene segment acted as functional or pseudogenic. Donor age, sex, ethnicity and CMV serostatus were collected together with the repertoire data. A later genetic analysis used genome-wide SNP genotypes for about 60% of the roughly 670 donors, treating that subset as a discovery cohort. Every repertoire in the discovery cohort had been generated on one and the same sequencing platform. HLA typing covered class I and class II loci at four-digit resolution. Typing coverage varied by locus: 629-630 donors for A, B, C, DRB1 and DQB1; 522 for DQA1; 606 for DPA1; about 450 for DPB1. Roughly five DR-DQ haplotypes were handled as single units for association and clustering, since linkage in the cohort was strong. Among some 410 genotyped donors of the cohort, an average of approximately 200,000 unique TCR beta nucleotide sequences was sequenced per donor, of which about 19% were non-productive.

About this clone itself: The antigen it binds to is not known. Per-base quality was not reported, and no clone a single base away is much larger than it.

Overall results and qualifications from the work: The study listed 164 TCR beta chains as associated with cytomegalovirus. A cluster of highly shared sequence variants was judged likely to be a technical artifact of the sequencing pipeline. In a later analysis, HLA-associated TCR beta chains showed more clonal expansion and lower generation probabilities than non-associated chains that were equally common. HLA typing was unavailable for some donors at each locus, so association tests used only the typed subset. Most CMV-associated TCR beta chains appeared to be HLA-restricted in a later analysis, and the HLA associations seemed to be driven largely by CMV exposure. According to the authors, the approach could potentially be generalized to other disease states and immunological phenotypes. The presence/absence analyses assumed that sequencing depth was roughly uniform across donors, and that assumption may not be true. Correlated functional status among segregating V segments might be attributable to linkage disequilibrium, but an unknown experimental factor could not be ruled out. An earlier analysis of around 600 of the donors showed that most TCR beta V segments appeared in productive rearrangements either about 90% or about 30% of the time, which broadly matched IMGT annotations. An association between a missense DCLRE1C variant and V-gene and J-gene trimming of TCR beta chains was found in a later genetic analysis and replicated in an independent cohort. The classifier was reported to diagnose cytomegalovirus status with high specificity and sensitivity in both the original cohort and the validation cohort. Approximately 16 rarely observed V segments, including chromosome 9 orphons, were excluded from the earlier analysis of almost 600 of the donors because counts were too low. While some public TCRs were present in many individuals, most TCR sequences turned up only very rarely across donors. According to a later analysis, TCR association rates differed among HLA loci, with DRB1 alleles showing the most associated TCRs and HLA-C alleles showing the fewest. Several of the top co-occurrence clusters appeared to be linked to parvovirus B19, influenza, CMV and Epstein-Barr virus, according to a later analysis. According to a later genetic analysis, donors in an Asian-associated ancestry cluster had fewer N-insertions in productive TCRs than the approximately 630-donor mean. In vitro tests confirmed that a few of the cytomegalovirus-associated TCR beta chains recognize cytomegalovirus antigens. A further reported finding was that TCR beta sequences accurately predicted the HLA-A and HLA-B alleles for most subjects in the first cohort. In a later analysis, 15,000 to 20,000 TCR beta sequences were associated with specific HLA alleles at a false discovery rate of 0.05. When HLA alleles, especially DR and DQ, strongly co-occurred, TCR associations were difficult to assign to individual alleles. Immune exposure information for the cohort was limited to CMV serostatus. Because the 87-base-pair reads could not distinguish some IMGT-functional V segments, including TRBV6-2 and TRBV6-3, those segments were excluded. Only TCR beta chains were sequenced in this cohort, and the absence of alpha or paired-chain data limited detectable features.

The CDR3 spans 15 residues, from the cysteine through the phenylalanine. Only the CDR3 DNA is retained, 45 bases long and in frame from the first base. V and J are trimmed by 2 bases and 3 bases, and the gene matches miss 7 bases of the junction. The germline V gene sets CDR1 to SQVTM and CDR2 to ANQGSEA. The method was the immunoSEQ multiplex PCR assay. A mixture of 60 forward primers for TCR Vbeta segments and 13 reverse primers for TCR Jbeta segments was used in the multiplex PCR. The CDR3 region of rearranged TCR beta genes was amplified from genomic DNA with a multiplex PCR assay. The Illumina HiSeq System was used to sequence the amplified TCR beta libraries as 87-base-pair reads. Turning to the authors' computational methods: A later analysis counted about 80 million unique TCR beta chains across the 650 to 800 repertoires, and 10 million to 11 million of these chains were shared by at least two donors. A nearest-neighbor algorithm error-corrected the raw reads and collapsed the reads into unique sequences, merging closely related sequences to remove PCR and sequencing errors. Alignment of CDR3 sequences to IMGT reference sequences was used to assign V, D and J gene segments. For a sequence to be retained, a match of at least six nucleotides was required to both a V gene segment and a J gene segment. A rearrangement counted as productive if the CDR3 had no stop codons and remained in frame with V and J, and every other rearrangement counted as non-productive. Following IMGT convention, CDR3 was defined as the stretch from the second conserved V-encoded cysteine up to the conserved J-encoded phenylalanine. Sequences without an unambiguous match to a single V gene segment were excluded from the earlier analysis of 500 to 700 of the donors. An earlier analysis of 587 of the donors classified V segments as functional when productive rearrangements were above 56.7% and as segregating when the standard deviation between donors was above 5%. A statistical classification framework was developed to diagnose cytomegalovirus status using the catalog of TCR beta chain sequences. A later analysis assigned V and J genes by comparing TCR nucleotide sequences with IMGT/GENE-DB human TR gene sequences. In a later analysis, CDR3 sequences and most-parsimonious VDJ recombination scenarios were assigned using the TCRdist pipeline. In a later analysis, each TCR beta chain was defined by its CDR3 amino acid sequence together with its V-gene family, and reads without a unique V-gene family were excluded. As a way to deal with suspected cross-contamination and a sequencing artifact, a later analysis dropped hundreds of nucleotide sequences that were highly shared and had low generation probability. For each public chain, a later analysis derived a clonal expansion index from normalized ranks of inferred template counts within each repertoire. A later analysis computed generation probabilities with a VDJ recombination model fitted to out-of-frame rearrangements, and checked the results against IGoR. In a later analysis, hypergeometric tests were used to score TCR-TCR, TCR-HLA and TCR-CMV co-occurrence, with a repertoire-size bias correction applied to TCR pairs. A later analysis estimated false discovery rates by permuting HLA or CMV assignments 20 times. In a later analysis, co-occurring TCRs were grouped using DBSCAN, with TCRdist sequence similarity added in when clustering inside HLA-allele-positive subsets. For co-occurrence clustering, repertoires with fewer than 30,000 or more than 120,000 public chains were excluded, along with five or six repertoires with anomalous nucleotide sharing. In its TCRdb copy, this immuneACCESS table keeps in-frame sequences only and misses some clones. Where compared with another copy, unresolved V genes explain less than half of these, and the others have no known cause. Clone size and the V and J calls come from that table; the DNA yielded D and trimming. The table for this sample lists around 150,000 clones; 63% of them were counted only once. The ten largest make up 6% to 8.5% of the sample.

The cohort consisted of some 730 healthy bone marrow donors. Cohort members were all nominally healthy when sampled, although unrecorded immune exposures were likely present. The donor tested CMV seropositive, placing the donor among the 250 to 300 seropositive members of the cohort. Every donor gave a peripheral blood sample, and the peripheral blood mononuclear cells from that sample were used for TCR beta sequencing. The Qiagen DNeasy Blood Extraction Kit was used to extract genomic DNA from the blood cell samples. The source of this sequence is a woman between 55 and 75 years old in good health and CMV-seropositive. The sample was PBMCs. Here the chain combines TRBV29-1 and TRBJ2-7; 10 middle bases align to TRBD1. The nucleotide sequence is given as TGCAGCGTTGAAACGTTCCGGGACAGGGGCTACGAGCAGTACTTC. Translated, it gives CSVETFRDRGYEQYF.